What follows are 5 T cell receptor beta chains derived from one specimen sequenced in a study of blood T cell repertoires in COVID-19. Assay used: immunoSEQ multiplex PCR; TCRdb lists only in-frame clones, some missing. The sample carries over 40,000 clones, 75% to 85% recorded once. Sequencing was carried out using peripheral blood. Every receptor here comes from a middle-aged man with acute or convalescent COVID-19.

This sequence joins TRBV11-2 and TRBJ1-1, with D possibly matching TRBD1 (6 bases). This CDR3 contains 18 residues. Looked up from germline, CDR1 is SGHAT and CDR2 is FQNNGV. The V and J ends lost 5 bases and 1 base respectively, with 23 bases between them. The CDR3 loop is CASSPRLGGGGWNTEAFF. CDR3 DNA: TGTGCCAGCAGCCCCCGTTTGGGGGGGGGCGGTTGGAACACTGAAGCTTTCTTT. Using reference TRBV11-2 and TRBJ1-1 for the parts outside the CDR3, the full variable domain is EAGVAQSPRYKIIEKRQSVAFWCNPISGHATLYWYQQILGQGPKLLIQFQNNGVVDDSQLPKDRFSAERLKGVDSTLKIQPAKLEDSAVYLCASSPRLGGGGWNTEAFFGQGTRLTVV.

The rearrangement links TRBV11-3 to TRBJ2-3; TRBD1 matches 9 bases. Trimming at V came to 5 bases and at J to 4 bases, leaving 7 bases not matched to a gene. The CDR3 length is 15 residues. Per the germline V gene, CDR1 is SGHNT and CDR2 is YENEEA. The CDR3, as DNA: TGTGCCAGCAGCGCCGGGACAGGGTATTCAGATACGCAGTATTTT. Translating gives CASSAGTGYSDTQYF.

The CDR3 sequence is CASIKDSPAYEQYF. The CDR3 nucleotides read TGTGCCAGCATCAAGGACAGTCCAGCCTACGAGCAGTACTTC. The chain carries TRBV5-5 and TRBJ2-7; D perhaps matches TRBD1 (6 bases). Trimming left V 6 bases short and J 2 bases short, with 15 bases between. The CDR3 contains 14 residues. Per germline, CDR1 SGHKS and CDR2 YYEKEE (reference sequence).

The rearrangement uses TRBV10-3 and TRBJ1-1; TRBD1 agrees at 9 bases. Germline lookup yields CDR1 ENHRY and CDR2 SYGVKD. This CDR3 spans 14 amino acids. With 5 bases clipped from V and 5 bases from J, the junction kept 6 bases outside the gene matches. In DNA, the CDR3 is TGTGCCATCAGTCCGACAGGGGGTAAAACTGAAGCTTTCTTT. Protein sequence: CAISPTGGKTEAFF.

The chain joins TRBV10-2 to TRBJ2-1; 9 nucleotides match TRBD2. V shed 0 bases and J 3 bases; nucleotides not matched to a gene: 12. Germline assignment: CDR1 WSHSY and CDR2 SAAADI. This CDR3 has 19 amino acids. For the CDR3, the DNA is TGCGCCAGCAGTGAGTCTTGGATTAGCGGGGGTCCCAACTACAATGAGCAGTTCTTC. Translating gives CASSESWISGGPNYNEQFF.